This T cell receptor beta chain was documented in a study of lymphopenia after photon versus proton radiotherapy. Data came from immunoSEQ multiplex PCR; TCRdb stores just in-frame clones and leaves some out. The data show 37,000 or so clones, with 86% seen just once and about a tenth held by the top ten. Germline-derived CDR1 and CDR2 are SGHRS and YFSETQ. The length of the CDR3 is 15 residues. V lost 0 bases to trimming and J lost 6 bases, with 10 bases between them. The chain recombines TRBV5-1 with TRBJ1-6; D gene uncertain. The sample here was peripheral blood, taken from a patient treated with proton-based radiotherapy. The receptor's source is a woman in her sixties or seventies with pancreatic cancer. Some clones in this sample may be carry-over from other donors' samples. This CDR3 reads CASSLDAQLNSPLHF. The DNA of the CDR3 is TGCGCCAGCAGCTTGGACGCACAGCTTAATTCACCCCTCCACTTT.